The 20 T cell receptor beta chains presented below share a single source sample, sequenced in a study of shared clonotypes between healthy human individuals. CD8 cells classed as naive were CD45RO-negative and positively selected for CCR7, excluding terminally differentiated effector memory CD45RA+ cells. Produced via immunoSEQ multiplex PCR; TCRdb's table is partial and in-frame only. Of about 2.1 million clones listed, approximately 92% are singletons. Sequenced: naive CD8+ T cells from PBMCs. The receptors stem from a man between 18 and 29 years old in good health. Some clones in this sample may be carry-over from other donors' samples.

V and J are TRBV7-2 and TRBJ1-1, with D perhaps TRBD1 (5 bases). The V end was cut by 5 bases, the J end by 1 base, with 11 bases between. Germline V gene data show CDR1 as SGHTA and CDR2 as FQGNSA. The CDR3 has 14 residues. The CDR3 DNA reads TGTGCCAGCAGCCCCCCTGGGGGGAACACTGAAGCTTTCTTT. Its translation: CASSPPGGNTEAFF.

V usage is TRBV6-5 and J usage is TRBJ2-1, with 8 nucleotides matching TRBD1. The J segment lost 6 bases and the V segment lost 0 bases, leaving 7 bases of the junction unmatched. The CDR3 is made up of 16 amino acids. In germline, CDR1 is MNHEY, CDR2 SVGAGI. DNA for the CDR3: TGTGCCAGCAGTTACTCTGCGGGACAGGTCTCCAATGAGCAGTTCTTC. Translation: CASSYSAGQVSNEQFF.

The genes are TRBV7-9 and TRBJ2-1; tentatively, D is TRBD2 (6 bases). Germline V gives CDR1 SEHNR, CDR2 FQNEAQ (reference sequence). The germline V and J ends were trimmed by 0 bases and 10 bases, with 13 bases remaining between them. The CDR3 length is 14 residues. This CDR3 reads CASSLAGLGEEQFF. The CDR3 DNA is TGTGCCAGCAGCTTAGCGGGACTCGGGGAGGAGCAGTTCTTC. Using reference TRBV7-9 and TRBJ2-1 for the parts outside the CDR3, the full variable domain is DTGVSQNPRHKITKRGQNVTFRCDPISEHNRLYWYRQTLGQGPEFLTYFQNEAQLEKSRLLSDRFSAERPKGSFSTLEIQRTEQGDSAMYLCASSLAGLGEEQFFGPGTRLTVL.

The rearrangement uses TRBV27 and TRBJ2-3; D not certain. The CDR3 consists of 14 residues. CDR1 is MNHEY and CDR2 is SMNVEV in the germline V gene (reference sequence). V lost 5 bases and J 0 bases, leaving 9 bases between the germline ends. This CDR3 reads CASSGLASTDTQYF. CDR3 coding DNA: TGTGCCAGCAGTGGGTTGGCTAGCACAGATACGCAGTATTTT.

The chain links TRBV15 to TRBJ1-5, with D perhaps TRBD1 (6 bases). The germline gives CDR1 LNHNV, CDR2 YYDKDF (reference sequence). This CDR3 has 16 amino acids. V was clipped by 1 base and J by 0 bases, with 10 bases between them. This chain's CDR3 is CATSRGTAYSNQPQHF. DNA for the CDR3: TGTGCCACCAGCAGAGGGACAGCTTATAGCAATCAGCCCCAGCATTTT. Drawing the rest from reference TRBV15 and TRBJ1-5, the complete variable domain is DAMVIQNPRYQVTQFGKPVTLSCSQTLNHNVMYWYQQKSSQAPKLLFHYYDKDFNNEADTPDNFQSRRPNTSFCFLDIRSPGLGDTAMYLCATSRGTAYSNQPQHFGDGTRLSIL.

The chain combines TRBV10-2 with TRBJ2-1; the D gene is possibly TRBD2 (6 bases). CDR1 and CDR2 from the germline V gene are WSHSY and SAAADI. Trimming shortened V by 3 bases and J by 4 bases, and 16 bases separated the two germline ends. CDR3 length: 16 amino acids. CDR3 nucleotide sequence: TGCGCCAGCAGTGATTGGACGGGAGCTAGGTACAATGAGCAGTTCTTC. This sequence encodes CASSDWTGARYNEQFF.

This clone was counted a single time. This chain joins TRBV28 and TRBJ1-1; the D is unclear. This CDR3 is 14 amino acids long. Germline-derived CDR1 and CDR2 are MDHEN and SYDVKM. V shed 2 bases and J shed 4 bases, with 11 bases lying between them. CDR3 region: CASSLGSPPTEAFF. DNA of the CDR3: TGTGCCAGCAGTTTAGGTAGTCCCCCCACTGAAGCTTTCTTT.

CDR3 region: CASSLGGVNEQFF. CDR3 coding DNA: TGTGCCAGCAGCTTAGGCGGGGTGAATGAGCAGTTCTTC. This chain uses TRBV7-2 with TRBJ2-1, with D perhaps TRBD2 (6 bases). The CDR3 runs 13 residues. The V end lost 1 base, the J end lost 7 bases, and 8 bases lay between the germline ends. Germline V lookup: CDR1 SGHTA, CDR2 FQGNSA. The full variable domain, with the rest looked up from reference TRBV7-2 and TRBJ2-1, is GAGVSQSPSNKVTEKGKDVELRCDPISGHTALYWYRQSLGQGLEFLIYFQGNSAPDKSGLPSDRFSAERTGGSVSTLTIQRTQQEDSAVYLCASSLGGVNEQFFGPGTRLTVL.

The rearrangement joins TRBV4-1 to TRBJ2-5, with D possibly being TRBD2 (7 bases). This CDR3 is 15 amino acids long. Germline lookup yields CDR1 MGHRA and CDR2 YSYEKL. V shed 4 bases and J shed 1 base, with 13 bases lying between them. This CDR3 reads CASSPGRGAQETQYF. The CDR3 bases are TGCGCCAGCAGCCCAGGTCGGGGGGCCCAAGAGACCCAGTACTTC.

This chain links TRBV7-8 with TRBJ2-5, with D perhaps TRBD2 (7 bases). The V end was cut by 8 bases, the J end by 1 base, with 14 bases between. This CDR3 is 14 amino acids long. Germline-derived CDR1 and CDR2 are SGHVS and FQNEAQ. CDR3 coding DNA: TGTGCCAGCTCCGGGGGGCAGGTCCAAGAGACCCAGTACTTC. It translates to CASSGGQVQETQYF.

V is TRBV25-1 and J is TRBJ2-5; D unclear. This CDR3 spans 14 amino acids. Trimming removed 8 bases from V and 1 base from J, with 14 bases in between. Germline V gives CDR1 MGHDK, CDR2 SYGVNS. The CDR3 sequence: CASGSGQAQETQYF. CDR3 bases: TGTGCCAGCGGGTCCGGTCAGGCCCAAGAGACCCAGTACTTC.

V gene TRBV19 combines with J gene TRBJ2-7; D is possibly TRBD2 (6 bases). The V gene's germline CDR1 is LNHDA and CDR2 SQIVND (reference sequence). The CDR3 has 13 amino acids. CDR3 sequence reads: CGPARDFFYEQYF. In nucleotides, the CDR3 is TGTGGACCCGCCCGGGACTTTTTCTACGAGCAGTACTTC.

In its sample, this clone was seen once. The chain employs TRBV2 and TRBJ2-5, with TRBD1 identical over 9 bases. CDR1 and CDR2 (germline): SNHLY, FYNNEI. The CDR3 runs to 16 residues. V lost 6 bases and J lost 0; bases outside the gene matches: 8. As DNA, the CDR3 is TGTGCCAGCAGGGGTCCCTGGACAGGGGACCAAGAGACCCAGTACTTC. Protein product: CASRGPWTGDQETQYF.

The gene calls are TRBV19 and TRBJ2-1, with D unclear. CDR3 size: 13 residues. Germline lookup yields CDR1 LNHDA and CDR2 SQIVND (reference sequence). The V end was cut by 6 bases, the J end by 8 bases, with 14 bases between. CDR3 loop: CASRLLAGHEQFF. Written as DNA, the CDR3 is TGTGCCAGTAGATTGCTGGCAGGCCATGAGCAGTTCTTC.

A single count supports this clone. The chain is built from TRBV13 and TRBJ2-7, with TRBD2 identical over 9 bases. From germline, CDR1 is PRHDT and CDR2 FYEKMQ (reference sequence). The CDR3 has 16 residues. J was trimmed by 5 bases and V by 7 bases; bases with no gene match: 15. The CDR3 DNA follows: TGTGCCAGCACCGAGGGGTTCCAGCGGGAGGCCCACGAGCAGTACTTC. It codes for CASTEGFQREAHEQYF.

This chain joins TRBV11-2 and TRBJ2-5; TRBD2 is a possible D gene (6 bases). This CDR3 contains 15 residues. The V end was cut by 1 base, the J end by 1 base, with 10 bases between. Germline-derived CDR1 and CDR2 are SGHAT and FQNNGV. CDR3 bases: TGTGCCAGCAGCTTAGCGGGCGGGATCCAAGAGACCCAGTACTTC. This translates into CASSLAGGIQETQYF.

The chain links TRBV5-1 to TRBJ1-4; TRBD1 aligns across 9 bases. With V trimmed by 4 bases and J by 8 bases, 18 bases remained unmatched. CDR1 and CDR2 (germline): SGHRS, YFSETQ. CDR3 length equals 18 residues. In DNA form, the CDR3 reads TGCGCCAGCAGCGGGGGGACAGGGCGTTATTCCCCGGGCGAAAAACTGTTTTTT. It is translated as CASSGGTGRYSPGEKLFF.

The rearrangement uses TRBV28 and TRBJ2-1; TRBD2 agrees at 7 bases. Losses at the gene ends were 3 bases for V and 0 bases for J; bases not matched to a gene: 14. Germline V gives CDR1 MDHEN, CDR2 SYDVKM. CDR3 size: 19 residues. CDR3: CASSLGITSERRSYNEQFF. CDR3 nucleotides: TGTGCCAGCAGTTTGGGGATCACTAGCGAACGACGCTCCTACAATGAGCAGTTCTTC. Supplemented by reference TRBV28 and TRBJ2-1, the full variable domain reads DVKVTQSSRYLVKRTGEKVFLECVQDMDHENMFWYRQDPGLGLRLIYFSYDVKMKEKGDIPEGYSVSREKKERFSLILESASTNQTSMYLCASSLGITSERRSYNEQFFGPGTRLTVL.

V usage is TRBV16 and J usage is TRBJ2-3, with 8 bases matching TRBD1. There are 15 residues in the CDR3. The ends lost 4 bases at V and 1 base at J; junction bases unmatched: 4. CDR1 and CDR2 (germline): KGHSY, FQNENV. As DNA, the CDR3 is TGTGCCAGCAGCCGCAGGACAGGGCGCACAGATACGCAGTATTTT. Its translation: CASSRRTGRTDTQYF. Drawing the rest from reference TRBV16 and TRBJ2-3, the complete variable domain is GEEVAQTPKHLVRGEGQKAKLYCAPIKGHSYVFWYQQVLKNEFKFLISFQNENVFDETGMPKERFSAKCLPNSPCSLEIQATKLEDSAVYFCASSRRTGRTDTQYFGPGTRLTVL.

This chain connects TRBV9 to TRBJ2-7; 12 bases map to TRBD1. Germline CDR1 SGDLS, CDR2 YYNGEE. The CDR3 loop spans 17 amino acids. V lost 2 bases to trimming and J lost 4 bases; unmatched junction nucleotides: 10. This CDR3 is CASSVGTGGKSWYEQYF. The CDR3 DNA follows: TGTGCCAGCAGCGTGGGGACAGGGGGCAAGTCGTGGTACGAGCAGTACTTC.